These 7 T cell receptor beta chains were sequenced from one sample in a study of blood T cells in healthy people across ages. Primed by a sample-barcoded 5' primer and a J-beta primer mix, a second PCR proceeded for roughly 6 to 12 cycles. TCRdb re-analysed the 5' RACE reads in MiXCR, keeping a single row per CDR3 protein. The sample has roughly 800,000 distinct CDR3 sequences, 35% to 40% seen once. The sequencing sample was made of blood. Receptors were obtained from a man younger than 30 in good health.

V is TRBV20-1 and J is TRBJ1-5; tentatively, D is TRBD1 (5 bases). CDR1 and CDR2 from the germline V gene are DFQATT and SNEGSKA (reference sequence). The CDR3 contains 13 residues. V was shortened by 3 bases and J by 6 bases, with 12 bases between the two germline ends. This CDR3 is CSARGQIGQPQHF. CDR3 coding DNA: TGCAGTGCTAGGGGGCAAATAGGTCAGCCCCAGCATTTT.

The V and J genes are TRBV5-1 and TRBJ2-5, with D possibly being TRBD1 or TRBD2 (5 bases each). V was shortened by 3 bases and J by 11 bases, with 23 bases between the two germline ends. The CDR3 is made up of 15 amino acids. CDR1 SGHRS and CDR2 YFSETQ come from the germline V gene. Written as DNA, the CDR3 is TGCGCCAGCAGCTCGGGGCGCCCTGGTCGGGATGAGCAGTACTTC. Translation gives CASSSGRPGRDEQYF.

Comments on this clonotype: The junction does not match germline at one end; this may be a read error. V gene TRBV20-1 combines with J gene TRBJ2-1; 9 bases align to TRBD2. Germline V gene data show CDR1 as DFQATT and CDR2 as SNEGSKA (reference sequence). The CDR3 runs to 14 residues. Here the CDR3 reads CSARWPSGDKEQFF. CDR3 bases: TGCAGTGCTAGATGGCCTAGCGGGGACAAGGAGCAGTTCTTC.

There are a few counts of this clonotype. The chain carries TRBV12-3 or TRBV12-4 and TRBJ1-5; D might be TRBD1 (5 bases). V lost 6 bases to trimming and J lost 2 bases, with 17 bases between them. The length of the CDR3 is 16 residues. The CDR3 DNA sequence: TGTGCCAGCAGCCTACTAGACAGTTCTGGCAATCAGCCCCAGCATTTT. Its translation: CASSLLDSSGNQPQHF.

This rearrangement joins TRBV3-1 to TRBJ2-3, with D possibly being TRBD1 (5 bases). Germline CDR1 is LGHDT and CDR2 is YNNKEL (reference sequence). Trimming removed 2 bases at V and 3 bases at J, with 15 bases between. The CDR3 runs 16 residues. This chain's CDR3 is CASSQRGGPLTDTQYF. CDR3 nucleotides: TGTGCCAGCAGCCAAAGGGGTGGCCCCCTAACAGATACGCAGTATTTT.

The CDR3 spells CSAREVAGLPTETQYF. The CDR3 bases are TGCAGTGCTAGAGAAGTGGCCGGATTGCCGACGGAGACCCAGTACTTC. The chain couples TRBV20-1 to TRBJ2-5; no firm D call. Germline lookup yields CDR1 DFQATT and CDR2 SNEGSKA (reference sequence). V was trimmed by 0 bases and J by 5 bases, leaving 19 bases between them. This CDR3 comprises 16 residues.

This clonotype was found a few times. CDR3 protein: CASSSRQALNNSPLHF. For the CDR3, the DNA is TGTGCCAGCAGCTCCCGTCAGGCTTTGAATAATTCACCCCTCCACTTT. The genes are TRBV7-2 and TRBJ1-6, with D hard to call. V lost 4 bases to trimming and J lost 5 bases, with 15 bases between them. The CDR3 covers 16 residues. Looked up from germline, CDR1 is SGHTA and CDR2 is FQGNSA. Complete variable domain (other parts from reference TRBV7-2 and TRBJ1-6): GAGVSQSPSNKVTEKGKDVELRCDPISGHTALYWYRQSLGQGLEFLIYFQGNSAPDKSGLPSDRFSAERTGGSVSTLTIQRTQQEDSAVYLCASSSRQALNNSPLHFGNGTRLTVT.